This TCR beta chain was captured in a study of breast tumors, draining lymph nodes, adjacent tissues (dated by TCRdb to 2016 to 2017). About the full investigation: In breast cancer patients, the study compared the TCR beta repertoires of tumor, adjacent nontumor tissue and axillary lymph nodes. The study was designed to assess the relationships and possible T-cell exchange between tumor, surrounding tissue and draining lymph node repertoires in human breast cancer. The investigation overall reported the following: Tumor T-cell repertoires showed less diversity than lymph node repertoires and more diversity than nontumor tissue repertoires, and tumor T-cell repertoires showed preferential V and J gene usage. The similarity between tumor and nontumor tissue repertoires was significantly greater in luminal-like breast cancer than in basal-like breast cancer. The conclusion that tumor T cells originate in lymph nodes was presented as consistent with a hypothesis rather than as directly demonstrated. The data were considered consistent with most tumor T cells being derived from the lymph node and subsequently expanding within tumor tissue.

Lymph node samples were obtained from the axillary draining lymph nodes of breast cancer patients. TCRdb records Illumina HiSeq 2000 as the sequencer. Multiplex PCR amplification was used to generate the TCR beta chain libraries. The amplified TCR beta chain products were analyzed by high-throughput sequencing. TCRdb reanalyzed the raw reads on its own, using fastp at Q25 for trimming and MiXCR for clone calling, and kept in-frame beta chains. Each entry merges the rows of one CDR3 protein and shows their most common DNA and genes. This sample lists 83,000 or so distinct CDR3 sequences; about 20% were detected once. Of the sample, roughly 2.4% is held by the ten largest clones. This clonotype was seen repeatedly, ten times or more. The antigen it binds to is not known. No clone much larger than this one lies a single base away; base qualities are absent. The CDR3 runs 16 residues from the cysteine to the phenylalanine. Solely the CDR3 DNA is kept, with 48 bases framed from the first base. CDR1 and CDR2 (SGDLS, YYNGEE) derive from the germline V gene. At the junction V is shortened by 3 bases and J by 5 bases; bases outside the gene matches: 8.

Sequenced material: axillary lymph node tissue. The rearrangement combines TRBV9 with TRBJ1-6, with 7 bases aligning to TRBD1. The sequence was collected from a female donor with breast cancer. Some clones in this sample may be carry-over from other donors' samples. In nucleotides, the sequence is TGTGCCAGCAGCGCAGCAGACAGGGTTCATAATTCACCCCTCCACTTT. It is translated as CASSAADRVHNSPLHF.